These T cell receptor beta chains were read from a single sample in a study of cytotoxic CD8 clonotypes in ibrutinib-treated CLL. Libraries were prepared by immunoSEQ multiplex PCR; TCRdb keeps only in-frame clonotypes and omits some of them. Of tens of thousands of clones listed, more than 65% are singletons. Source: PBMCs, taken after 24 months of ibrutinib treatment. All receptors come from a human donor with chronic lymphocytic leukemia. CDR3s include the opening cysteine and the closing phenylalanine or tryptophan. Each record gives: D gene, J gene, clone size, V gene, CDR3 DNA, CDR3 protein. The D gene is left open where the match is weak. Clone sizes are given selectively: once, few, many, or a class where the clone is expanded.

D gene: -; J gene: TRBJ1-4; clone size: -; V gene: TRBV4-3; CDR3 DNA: TGCGCCAGCAGCCAAGGTTACGGGGGGAATGAAAAACTGTTTTTT; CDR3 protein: CASSQGYGGNEKLFF
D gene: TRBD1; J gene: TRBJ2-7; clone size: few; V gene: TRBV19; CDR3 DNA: TGTGCCAGTCGAAGCGGGACAGGGGGCACTCGGCAGTACTTC; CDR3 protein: CASRSGTGGTRQYF
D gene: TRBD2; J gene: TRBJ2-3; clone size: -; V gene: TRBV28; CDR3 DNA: TGTGCCAGCAGTCTCAAATTGGTAGCGGGACGCACAGATACGCAGTATTTT; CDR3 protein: CASSLKLVAGRTDTQYF
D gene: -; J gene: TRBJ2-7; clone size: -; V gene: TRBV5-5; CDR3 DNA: TGTGCCAGCAGCCTAGCCCTTCCCTACGAGCAGTACTTC; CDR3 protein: CASSLALPYEQYF
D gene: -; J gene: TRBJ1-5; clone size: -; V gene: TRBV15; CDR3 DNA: TGTGCCACCAGCAGAGATAGAGGGAGGAGCAATCAGCCCCAGCATTTT; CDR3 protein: CATSRDRGRSNQPQHF
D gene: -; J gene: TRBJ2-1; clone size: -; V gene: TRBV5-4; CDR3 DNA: TGTGCCAGCAGCCTTAACAGGGCAAATGAGCAGTTCTTC; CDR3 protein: CASSLNRANEQFF
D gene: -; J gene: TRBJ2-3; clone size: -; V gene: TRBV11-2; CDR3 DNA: TGTGCCAGCAGCTTAGTTGCAGGCCCACGTACGCAGTATTTT; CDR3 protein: CASSLVAGPRTQYF
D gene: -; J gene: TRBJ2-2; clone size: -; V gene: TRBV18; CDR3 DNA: TGTGCCAGCTCACCAGGCCTTACGGGGACCGGGGAGCTGTTTTTT; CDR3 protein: CASSPGLTGTGELFF
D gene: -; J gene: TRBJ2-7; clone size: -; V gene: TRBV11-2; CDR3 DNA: TGTGCCAGCAGCTTATCGGACGGAGCCTGGGGGAACGAGCAGTACTTC; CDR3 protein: CASSLSDGAWGNEQYF
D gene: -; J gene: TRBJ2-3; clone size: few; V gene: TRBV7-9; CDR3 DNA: TGTGCCAGTCACAGGGAGAGGACAGATACGCAGTATTTT; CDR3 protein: CASHRERTDTQYF
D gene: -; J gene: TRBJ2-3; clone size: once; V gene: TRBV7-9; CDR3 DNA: TGTGCCAGCAGCCCTTCAGGGGCATCAACCACAGATACGCAGTATTTT; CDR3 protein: CASSPSGASTTDTQYF
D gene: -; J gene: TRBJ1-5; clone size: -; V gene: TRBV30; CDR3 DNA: TGTGCCTGGAGGAACCCGGGGGCGCAGCCCCAGCATTTT; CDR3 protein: CAWRNPGAQPQHF
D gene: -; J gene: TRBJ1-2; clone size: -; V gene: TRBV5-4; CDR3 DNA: TGTGCCAGCAGCCCACGGGACCGTAACTATGGCTACACCTTC; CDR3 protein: CASSPRDRNYGYTF